This passage covers 5 T cell receptor beta chains from one sample sequenced in a study of blood T cell repertoires in COVID-19 (TCRdb year 2020). Library prep was done by the immunoSEQ multiplex PCR assay. In its TCRdb copy, this immuneACCESS table keeps in-frame sequences only and misses some clones. Where compared with another copy, unresolved V genes explain less than half of these, and the others have no known cause. Recorded for this sample are 120,000 to 150,000 clones; about 79% of them occurred a single time. The ten largest clonotypes hold approximately 7.1% of the sample. Specimen: peripheral blood. These receptors were obtained from a woman between 45 and 60 years old in a cohort sampled during active or convalescent COVID-19.

V gene TRBV21-1 combines with J gene TRBJ2-7; the table's D call TRBD1 went unverified against the DNA. TRBV21-1 is deemed a pseudogene. The CDR3 is made up of 11 amino acids. In DNA, the CDR3 is TGTAGGGGCGCGGACCCCTACGAGCAGTACTTC. Residues: CRGADPYEQYF.

The rearrangement joins TRBV4-1 to TRBJ1-5; a weak D match, TRBD1 (6 bases). The CDR3 spans 14 residues. V was cut by 2 bases and J by 7 bases, with 12 bases left in between. The germline V gene encodes CDR1 MGHRA and CDR2 YSYEKL. As DNA, the CDR3 is TGCGCCAGCAGCCAATGGGGGGGGCCACAGCCCCAGCATTTT. Its translation is CASSQWGGPQPQHF.

The rearrangement joins TRBV15 to TRBJ1-3, with unresolved D. V was cut by 5 bases and J by 0 bases, with 8 bases left in between. The length of the CDR3 is 14 residues. Germline lookup yields CDR1 LNHNV and CDR2 YYDKDF (reference sequence). For the CDR3, the DNA is TGTGCCACCAGCGTCGACAACTCTGGAAACACCATATATTTT. This translates into CATSVDNSGNTIYF. Variable domain in full (rest from reference TRBV15 and TRBJ1-3): DAMVIQNPRYQVTQFGKPVTLSCSQTLNHNVMYWYQQKSSQAPKLLFHYYDKDFNNEADTPDNFQSRRPNTSFCFLDIRSPGLGDTAMYLCATSVDNSGNTIYFGEGSWLTVV.

The CDR3 region is CASSLNREGYTF. In DNA, the CDR3 is TGTGCCAGCAGCTTGAACAGGGAGGGCTACACCTTC. The chain has TRBV7-2 and TRBJ1-2, with D perhaps TRBD1 (6 bases). This CDR3 region has 12 residues. Germline loops: CDR1 SGHTA, CDR2 FQGNSA. Trimming took 3 bases from V and 8 from J, leaving 10 bases between them.

CDR3 coding DNA: TGCGCCAGCAGCCTTTGGACAGCCGCTAATCAGCCCCAGCATTTT. Translation: CASSLWTAANQPQHF. The gene calls are TRBV4-1 and TRBJ1-5; TRBD1 is a possible D gene (6 bases). CDR3 size: 15 residues. CDR1 and CDR2 from the germline V gene are MGHRA and YSYEKL. Trimming left V 4 bases short and J 4 bases short, with 14 bases between.